Here is one TCR beta chain with its context. The target antigen is unknown. Each diagnosis was grounded in clinical symptoms, serum thyroxine and TRAb, thyroid ultrasound, and orbital computed tomography. This sample was taken from a study of T cells in Graves' hyperthyroidism and ophthalmopathy. Study-level points and caveats: Within blood appeared most thyroid clonotypes that had expanded above 0.001.

RNA transcripts served as the template for amplifying TCR beta CDR3 regions. TCR CDR3 underwent first-round RT-PCR with the HTBI primer set. TCRdb processed the multiplex PCR reads anew with MiXCR; each CDR3 protein has one entry. The sample has nearly 600,000 distinct CDR3 sequences; 11% to 15% are singletons. The V gene lost 3 bases and the J gene lost 2 bases, with 14 bases spanning the gap. Germline values: CDR1 MNHNS, CDR2 SASEGT. CDR3 length equals 15 residues. This clonotype was sampled from a young woman with Graves' hyperthyroidism that later progressed to Graves' ophthalmopathy. V is TRBV6-1 and J is TRBJ2-7; possibly TRBD1 for D (5 bases). Sequencing input: blood. The chain's CDR3 is CASSDLRQGTYEQYF. DNA of the CDR3: TGTGCCAGCAGTGATCTTCGGCAGGGCACCTACGAGCAGTACTTC.